Presented here are 21 T cell receptor beta chains from one specimen sequenced in a study of T-cell reconstitution after alpha-beta-depleted transplantation in children. Findings and caveats of the study: Diversity and T-cell counts at one year after transplant derived mostly from new T cells.

These receptors lack a known antigen. Unique molecular identifiers tagged the TCRbeta library. MiXCR, applied by TCRdb to the PCR reads, yields one record per CDR3 protein. Of some 300,000 distinct CDR3 sequences detected, around 7.3% appear once; the ten largest clones hold 9.1%. Source: peripheral blood, taken 360 days after TCRalphabeta/CD19-depleted stem cell transplant. The receptor source for this set is a female patient aged 2 to 10 who had a stem cell transplant for Fanconi anemia, so the T cells may come from the graft donor.

This clonotype was seen a handful of times. The rearrangement joins TRBV7-2 to TRBJ2-2, with 8 bases matching TRBD2. CDR3 length equals 15 residues. Germline CDR1 and CDR2: SGHTA and FQGNSA. The V and J ends lost 3 bases and 4 bases, in that order; junction bases with no gene match: 4. The CDR3 DNA sequence: TGTGCCAGCAGCTTCGGGGGGGGGCCCACCGGGGAGCTGTTTTTT. Residues: CASSFGGGPTGELFF.

Many counts were recorded for this clonotype. V is TRBV18 and J is TRBJ2-1; 9 bases fit TRBD2. This CDR3 region has 18 residues. After removal of 4 bases from V and 8 bases from J, the junction contained 18 bases not matched to a gene. Germline V gives CDR1 KGHSH, CDR2 LQKENI. The chain's CDR3 is CASSLISGGAGSGDEQFF. CDR3 DNA sequence: TGTGCCAGCTCACTCATTAGCGGGGGCGCGGGCTCCGGCGATGAGCAGTTCTTC.

This clonotype was observed at least ten times. This chain joins TRBV29-1 and TRBJ2-5; D not certain. Germline V gene data show CDR1 as SQVTM and CDR2 as ANQGSEA. V was pared by 1 base and J by 5 bases, with 17 bases between. The CDR3 covers 15 residues. Here the CDR3 reads CSVEGGGEPIETQYF. In nucleotides, the CDR3 is TGCAGCGTTGAAGGAGGCGGAGAACCAATTGAGACCCAGTACTTC.

The chain joins TRBV9 to TRBJ2-1, with D tentatively TRBD2 (7 bases). Trimming removed 2 bases from V and 2 bases from J, with 14 bases in between. From germline, CDR1 is SGDLS and CDR2 YYNGEE. This CDR3 comprises 16 residues. This CDR3 reads CASSVNGGPTYNEQFF. CDR3 DNA: TGTGCCAGCAGCGTTAACGGGGGGCCCACCTACAATGAGCAGTTCTTC. Full variable domain (remainder filled in from reference TRBV9 and TRBJ2-1): DSGVTQTPKHLITATGQRVTLRCSPRSGDLSVYWYQQSLDQGLQFLIQYYNGEERAKGNILERFSAQQFPDLHSELNLSSLELGDSALYFCASSVNGGPTYNEQFFGPGTRLTVL.

This clonotype was seen many times. The genes are TRBV4-3 and TRBJ1-1; no definite D call. The V and J ends lost 1 base and 7 bases respectively, with 13 bases between them. The CDR3 loop spans 14 amino acids. Per the germline V gene, CDR1 is LGHNA and CDR2 is YSLEER. The CDR3 nucleotides read TGCGCCAGCAGCCAAGTTTGGGGAAGTAATGAAGCTTTCTTT. It translates to CASSQVWGSNEAFF.

At least ten counts were recorded for this clonotype. This chain joins TRBV13 and TRBJ2-7, with D possibly matching TRBD2 (6 bases). Trimming took 7 bases from V and 3 from J, leaving 19 bases between them. From germline, CDR1 is PRHDT and CDR2 FYEKMQ (reference sequence). This CDR3 has 15 amino acids. The CDR3 coding sequence is TGTGCCAGCACCCAACCTCTGGGGGGAGTCTACGAGCAGTACTTC. Amino acid sequence: CASTQPLGGVYEQYF. The complete variable domain, with remaining parts taken from reference TRBV13 and TRBJ2-7, reads AAGVIQSPRHLIKEKRETATLKCYPIPRHDTVYWYQQGPGQDPQFLISFYEKMQSDKGSIPDRFSAQQFSDYHSELNMSSLELGDSALYFCASTQPLGGVYEQYFGPGTRLTVT.

This clonotype was recorded at least ten times. The chain employs TRBV4-3 and TRBJ2-7; the D call may be TRBD1 or TRBD2 (6 bases each). The germline V gene has CDR1 LGHNA and CDR2 YSLEER. The CDR3 has 11 amino acids. Here the CDR3 DNA reads TGCGGTGAGGGGGGCTCCTACGAGCAGTACTTC. Translation gives CGEGGSYEQYF.

This clonotype was seen a handful of times. The chain couples TRBV4-2 to TRBJ1-5; D unclear. This CDR3 is 17 amino acids long. The V gene's germline CDR1 is LGHNA and CDR2 YNFKEQ. V shed 0 bases and J shed 0 bases, with 12 bases lying between them. CDR3 sequence reads: CASSQDSPSYSNQPQHF. The DNA for the CDR3 is TGTGCCAGCAGCCAAGATTCGCCCAGTTATAGCAATCAGCCCCAGCATTTT.

This clonotype has a count of ten or more. The genes are TRBV20-1 and TRBJ2-4, with TRBD2 identical over 8 bases. CDR3 length: 18 amino acids. Germline V gives CDR1 DFQATT, CDR2 SNEGSKA (reference sequence). V shed 0 bases and J 0 bases; nucleotides not matched to a gene: 10. The CDR3 reads CSARETRGAQVAKNIQYF. CDR3 nucleotide sequence: TGCAGTGCTAGAGAGACGCGGGGGGCCCAAGTAGCCAAAAACATTCAGTACTTC.

The J gene is TRBJ2-3, the V gene TRBV4-2, with TRBD2 matching 8 bases. V trimming: 2 bases; J trimming: 0 bases; junction bases outside the gene matches: 13. The CDR3 contains 19 residues. CDR1 and CDR2 (germline): LGHNA, YNFKEQ. The CDR3 is CASSQTPTISGVSTDTQYF. The CDR3, as DNA: TGTGCCAGCAGCCAAACCCCAACCATTAGCGGGGTGAGCACAGATACGCAGTATTTT.

This clonotype was found many times. V is TRBV12-3 or TRBV12-4 and J is TRBJ1-2; 8 bases agree with TRBD1. This CDR3 is 15 amino acids long. V trimming: 8 bases; J trimming: 5 bases; junction bases outside the gene matches: 13. CDR3 amino acids: CASSTARDRPYGYTF. Here the CDR3 DNA reads TGTGCCAGCTCCACCGCGAGGGACAGGCCATATGGCTACACCTTC.

This clonotype was counted only a few times. The chain recombines TRBV20-1 with TRBJ1-3; D gene unclear. The germline V and J ends were trimmed by 5 bases and 0 bases, with 5 bases remaining between them. From germline, CDR1 is DFQATT and CDR2 SNEGSKA (reference sequence). The CDR3 length is 12 residues. CDR3 DNA: TGCAGTGCTGATGTCTCTGGAAACACCATATATTTT. Amino acids: CSADVSGNTIYF.

This clonotype was seen ten or more times. The chain employs TRBV5-1 and TRBJ2-1; possible D gene TRBD2, 5 bases. V lost 1 base and J 2 bases, leaving 10 bases between the germline ends. Germline V lookup: CDR1 SGHRS, CDR2 YFSETQ. The CDR3 is made up of 15 amino acids. CDR3 sequence reads: CASSLFRTAYNEQFF. CDR3 DNA sequence: TGCGCCAGCAGCTTGTTCAGGACTGCCTACAATGAGCAGTTCTTC.

This clonotype came up many times. The rearrangement uses TRBV5-5 and TRBJ2-3, with D possibly matching TRBD1 (6 bases). CDR3 length: 13 amino acids. Germline-derived CDR1 and CDR2 are SGHKS and YYEKEE (reference sequence). V gave up 3 bases and J gave up 8 bases, with 13 bases separating them. The CDR3 nucleotides are TGTGCCAGCAGCTGGACCGGGACACCTACGCAGTATTTT. Protein sequence: CASSWTGTPTQYF.

In its sample, this clonotype was seen a few times. The chain joins TRBV7-8 to TRBJ2-1; 10 nucleotides agree with TRBD1. The V gene end was trimmed by 5 bases and the J gene end by 8 bases; junction bases not matched to a gene: 6. Per germline, CDR1 SGHVS and CDR2 FQNEAQ. This CDR3 is 14 amino acids long. The CDR3 protein is CASSRDRGDDEQFF. The CDR3 DNA is TGTGCCAGCAGCAGGGACAGGGGAGATGATGAGCAGTTCTTC.

The chain uses TRBV5-6 and TRBJ1-4, with 8 positions matching TRBD1. V was clipped by 4 bases and J by 4 bases; unmatched bases: 6. Germline-derived CDR1 and CDR2 are SGHDT and YYEEEE. The CDR3 is 15 amino acids. For the CDR3, the DNA is TGTGCCAGCAGCGAGTGGGACAGGTATAATGAAAAACTGTTTTTT. Its translation: CASSEWDRYNEKLFF.

The chain carries TRBV5-1 and TRBJ1-2; perhaps TRBD1 as D (5 bases). Germline CDR1 and CDR2: SGHRS and YFSETQ. This CDR3 has 18 residues. Trimming stripped 4 bases from V and 4 bases from J, with 26 bases between. The CDR3 sequence: CASSPLSSGARPPYGYTF. The CDR3 coding sequence is TGCGCCAGCAGCCCCTTAAGCAGCGGGGCCCGACCCCCCTATGGCTACACCTTC.

This clonotype was picked up many times. The rearrangement links TRBV20-1 to TRBJ2-3, with 8 bases fitting TRBD2. V trimming: 0 bases; J trimming: 1 base; junction bases outside the gene matches: 6. The germline CDR1 and CDR2 sequences are DFQATT and SNEGSKA (reference sequence). This CDR3 has 16 amino acids. Here the CDR3 reads CSARDRLRGGTDTQYF. CDR3 in DNA: TGCAGTGCTAGAGATCGTCTGCGGGGGGGCACAGATACGCAGTATTTT.

This chain uses TRBV19 with TRBJ1-1, with D maybe TRBD1 (5 bases). The CDR3 spans 17 residues. The V end was cut by 4 bases, the J end by 4 bases, with 22 bases between. Germline lookup yields CDR1 LNHDA and CDR2 SQIVND (reference sequence). CDR3 nucleotides: TGTGCCAGTAGTACCCCACCCGCACAGGTTCGGGGCACTGAAGCTTTCTTT. Its translation is CASSTPPAQVRGTEAFF.

This clonotype occurred a few times. The V call is TRBV4-2, the J call TRBJ1-2; D gene ambiguous. The CDR3 contains 14 residues. V lost 0 bases to trimming and J lost 6 bases, with 11 bases between them. Germline loops: CDR1 LGHNA, CDR2 YNFKEQ. CDR3 in DNA: TGTGCCAGCAGCCAAGATAGGAGAAGGGATGGCTACACCTTC. Its translation: CASSQDRRRDGYTF.

This clonotype was counted many times. This chain's CDR3 is CASSEPLRGMNTEAFF. The CDR3 DNA is TGTGCCAGCAGTGAGCCCCTTAGAGGAATGAACACTGAAGCTTTCTTT. V is TRBV6-1 and J is TRBJ1-1; unclear D gene. Trimming left V 3 bases short and J 0 bases short, with 14 bases between. Germline CDR1 reads MNHNS; CDR2 reads SASEGT. The CDR3 is 16 residues long.